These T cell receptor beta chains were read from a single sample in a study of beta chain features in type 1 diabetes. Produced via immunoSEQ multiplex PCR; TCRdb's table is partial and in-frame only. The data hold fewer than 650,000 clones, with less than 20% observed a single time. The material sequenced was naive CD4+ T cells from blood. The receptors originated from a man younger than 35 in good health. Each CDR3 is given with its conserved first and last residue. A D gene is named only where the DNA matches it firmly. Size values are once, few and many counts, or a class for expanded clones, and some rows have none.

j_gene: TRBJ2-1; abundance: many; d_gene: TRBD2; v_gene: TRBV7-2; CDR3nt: TGTGCCAGCACCAGGGGACTAGCACACAATGAGCAGTTCTTC; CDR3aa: CASTRGLAHNEQFF
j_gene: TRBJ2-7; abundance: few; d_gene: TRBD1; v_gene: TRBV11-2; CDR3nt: TGTGCCAGCAGGACGATCCGGGACAGGGTACCCCACGAGCAGTACTTC; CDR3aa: CASRTIRDRVPHEQYF
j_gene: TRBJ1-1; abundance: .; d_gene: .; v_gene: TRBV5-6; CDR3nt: TGTGCCAGCAGCTTAAGGGAGGGGGACACTGAAGCTTTCTTT; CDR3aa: CASSLREGDTEAFF
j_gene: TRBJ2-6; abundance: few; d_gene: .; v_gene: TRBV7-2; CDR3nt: TGTGCCAGCAGCTTAGTTATGACCTCTGGGGCCAACGTCCTGACTTTC; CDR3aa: CASSLVMTSGANVLTF
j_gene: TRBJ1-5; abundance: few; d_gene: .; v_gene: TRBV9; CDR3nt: TGTGCCAGCAGCGCACGGGAGGGCAATCAGCCCCAGCATTTT; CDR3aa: CASSAREGNQPQHF
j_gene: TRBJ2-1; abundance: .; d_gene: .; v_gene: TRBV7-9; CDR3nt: TGTGCCAGCAGCCCTCAGTCGGGGAATGAGCAGTTCTTC; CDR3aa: CASSPQSGNEQFF
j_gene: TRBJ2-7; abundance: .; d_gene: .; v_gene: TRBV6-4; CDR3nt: TGTGCCAGCAGTAAAGAGGGGGGGGCCCCCTACGAGCAGTACTTC; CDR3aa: CASSKEGGAPYEQYF
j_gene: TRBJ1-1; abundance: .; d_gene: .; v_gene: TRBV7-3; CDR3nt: TGTGCCAGCAGCCCTTCTCGGGGCACTGAAGCTTTCTTT; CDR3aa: CASSPSRGTEAFF
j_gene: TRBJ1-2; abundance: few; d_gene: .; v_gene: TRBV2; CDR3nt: TGTGCCAGCAGTGTGCAGGGGACTAACTATGGCTACACCTTC; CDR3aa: CASSVQGTNYGYTF
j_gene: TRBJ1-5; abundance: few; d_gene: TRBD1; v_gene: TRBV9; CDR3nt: TGTGCCAGCAGCGCTACAGGGGCTAGCAATCAGCCCCAGCATTTT; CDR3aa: CASSATGASNQPQHF
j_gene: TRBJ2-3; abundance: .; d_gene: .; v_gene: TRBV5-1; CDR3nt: TGCGCCAGCGGATTGATGACGGGGGTATCGCAGTATTTT; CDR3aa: CASGLMTGVSQYF
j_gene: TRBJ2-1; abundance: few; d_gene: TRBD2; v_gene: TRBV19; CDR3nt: TGTGCCAGTAGAAGACTAGCGGGAGGTCCCCGCCGGGGCGATGAGCAGTTCTTC; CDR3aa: CASRRLAGGPRRGDEQFF
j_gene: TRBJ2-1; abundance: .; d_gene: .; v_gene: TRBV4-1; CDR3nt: TGCGCCAGCAGCCGGGTGCGGAATGAGCAGTTCTTC; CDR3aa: CASSRVRNEQFF
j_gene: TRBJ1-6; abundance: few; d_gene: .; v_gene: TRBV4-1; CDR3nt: TGCGCCAGCAGCTCACGTCCGGGAATTGTGGATTCACCCCTCCACTTT; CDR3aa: CASSSRPGIVDSPLHF
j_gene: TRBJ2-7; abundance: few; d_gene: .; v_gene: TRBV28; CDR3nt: TGTGCCAGCAGTAAACCAGCCTACGAGCAGTACTTC; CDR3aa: CASSKPAYEQYF
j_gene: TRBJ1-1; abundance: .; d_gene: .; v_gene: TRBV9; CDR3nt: TGTGCCAGCAGCGTAGCTGGAGGGATGGGCACTGAAGCTTTCTTT; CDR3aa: CASSVAGGMGTEAFF
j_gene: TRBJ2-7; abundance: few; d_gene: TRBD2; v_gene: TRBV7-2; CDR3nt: TGTGCCAGCAGCTTAGACGGGACTAGCGCCTACGAGCAGTACTTC; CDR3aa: CASSLDGTSAYEQYF
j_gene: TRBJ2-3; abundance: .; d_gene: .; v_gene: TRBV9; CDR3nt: TGTGCCAGCAGCCAAGTACAGGTTTACGATACGCAGTATTTT; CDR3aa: CASSQVQVYDTQYF
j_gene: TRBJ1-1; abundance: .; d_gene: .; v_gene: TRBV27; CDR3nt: TGTGCCAGCAGTTTATACGGGGAGGCGGGCACTGAAGCTTTCTTT; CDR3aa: CASSLYGEAGTEAFF
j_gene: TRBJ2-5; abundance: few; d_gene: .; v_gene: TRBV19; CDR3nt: TGTGCCAGTAGTCCCCAGGGACCGGGGGAGACCCAGTACTTC; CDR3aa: CASSPQGPGETQYF
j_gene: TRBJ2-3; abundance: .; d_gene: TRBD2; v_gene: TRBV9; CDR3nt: TGTGCCAGCAGCGTAGGAGCGGGGGATACGCAGTATTTT; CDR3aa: CASSVGAGDTQYF
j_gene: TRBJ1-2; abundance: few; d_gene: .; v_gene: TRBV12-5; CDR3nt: TGTGCTAGTGGCCACTCCCGCTATGGCTACACCTTC; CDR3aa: CASGHSRYGYTF
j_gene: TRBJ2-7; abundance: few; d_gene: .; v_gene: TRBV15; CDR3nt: TGTGCCACCAGCAGAGATCGCCTTTGGTACTTC; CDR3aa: CATSRDRLWYF
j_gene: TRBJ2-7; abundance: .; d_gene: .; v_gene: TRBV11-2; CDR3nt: TGTGCCAGCAGCTCCCCCAAGGGACCGCCCCCCTACGAGCAGTACTTC; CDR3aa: CASSSPKGPPPYEQYF
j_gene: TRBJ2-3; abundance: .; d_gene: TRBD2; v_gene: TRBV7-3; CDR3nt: TGTGCCAGCAGCATGGGGACTAGCGGCGCCACAGATACGCAGTATTTT; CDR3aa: CASSMGTSGATDTQYF
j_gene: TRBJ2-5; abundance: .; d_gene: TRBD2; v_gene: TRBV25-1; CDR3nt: TGTGCCAGCAGTGCCTTGACTAGCGGGAGGGCCCGAGAGACCCAGTACTTC; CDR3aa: CASSALTSGRARETQYF
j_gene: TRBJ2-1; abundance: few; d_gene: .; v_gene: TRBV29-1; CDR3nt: TGCAGCGTGACACGTATCCCGACTGCAACCTTACGGCCAAGGCAGTTCTTC; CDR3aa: CSVTRIPTATLRPRQFF
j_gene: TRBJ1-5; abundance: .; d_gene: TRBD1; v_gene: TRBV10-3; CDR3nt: TGTGCCATCAGTGAGAGGGACAGAAAGAATCAGCCCCAGCATTTT; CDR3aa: CAISERDRKNQPQHF
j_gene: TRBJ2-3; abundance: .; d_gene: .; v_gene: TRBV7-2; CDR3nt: TGTGCCAGCAGCCGTCGCGTCGGTATTCTGAGCACAGATACGCAGTATTTT; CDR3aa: CASSRRVGILSTDTQYF
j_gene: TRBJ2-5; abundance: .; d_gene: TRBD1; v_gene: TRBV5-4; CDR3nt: TGTGCCAGCAGCCTGACAGGGCAACTACAAGAGACCCAGTACTTC; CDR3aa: CASSLTGQLQETQYF
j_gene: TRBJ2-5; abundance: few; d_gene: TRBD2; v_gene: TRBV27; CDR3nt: TGTGCCAGCAGTTTAAGGACTAGCGGGAGTGCCCAGTACTTC; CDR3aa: CASSLRTSGSAQYF
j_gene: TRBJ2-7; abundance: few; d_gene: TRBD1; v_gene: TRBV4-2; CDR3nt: TGTGCCAGCAGTCCCCCGGACAGGGCTTACGAGCAGTACTTC; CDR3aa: CASSPPDRAYEQYF
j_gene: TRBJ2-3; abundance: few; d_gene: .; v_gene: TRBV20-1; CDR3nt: TGCAGTGCCACTACGGGAGATACGCAGTATTTT; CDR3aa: CSATTGDTQYF
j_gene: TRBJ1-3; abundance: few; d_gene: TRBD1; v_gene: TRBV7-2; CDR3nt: TGTGCCAGCAGCTTAAGACAGGGAACTGGAAACACCATATATTTT; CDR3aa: CASSLRQGTGNTIYF
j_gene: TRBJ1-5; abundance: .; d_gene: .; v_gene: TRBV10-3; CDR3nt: TGTGCCATCGGACAGAGTAGCAATCAGCCCCAGCATTTT; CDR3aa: CAIGQSSNQPQHF
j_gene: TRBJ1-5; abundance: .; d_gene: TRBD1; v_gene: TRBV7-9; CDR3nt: TGTGCCAGCATGGGGACAGGGGGCTTCAATCAGCCCCAGCATTTT; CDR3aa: CASMGTGGFNQPQHF
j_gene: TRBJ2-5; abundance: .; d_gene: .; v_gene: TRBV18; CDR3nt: TGTGCCAGCTCACCCGTACGGACGACAAGCCAAGAGACCCAGTACTTC; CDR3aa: CASSPVRTTSQETQYF
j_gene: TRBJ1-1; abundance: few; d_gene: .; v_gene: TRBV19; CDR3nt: TGTGCCAGTAGTATCTCGGGCTTGGTACAGAACACTGAAGCTTTCTTT; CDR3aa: CASSISGLVQNTEAFF
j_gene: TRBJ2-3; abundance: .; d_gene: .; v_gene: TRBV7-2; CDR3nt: TGTGCCAGCAGCCAAGTAAGGGGGGCTAGCACAGATACGCAGTATTTT; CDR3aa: CASSQVRGASTDTQYF
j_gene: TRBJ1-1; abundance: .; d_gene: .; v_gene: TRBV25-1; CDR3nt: TGTGCCAGCAGTGTAGGGGGGGCAACTGAAGCTTTCTTT; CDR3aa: CASSVGGATEAFF
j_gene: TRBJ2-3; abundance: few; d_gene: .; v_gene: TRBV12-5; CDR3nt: TGTGCTAGTGGTTTGGGAGCCCAGAGAAGCACAGATACGCAGTATTTT; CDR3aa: CASGLGAQRSTDTQYF
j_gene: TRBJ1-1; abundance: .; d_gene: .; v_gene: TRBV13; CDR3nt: TGTGCCAGCAGCTTGCTCGGCGAGAGGGGTTCAGCTGAAGCTTTCTTT; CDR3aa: CASSLLGERGSAEAFF
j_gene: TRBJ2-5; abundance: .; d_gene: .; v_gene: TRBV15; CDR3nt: TGTGCCACCAGCCGGGACCATGCCCGGGAGACCCAGTACTTC; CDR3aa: CATSRDHARETQYF
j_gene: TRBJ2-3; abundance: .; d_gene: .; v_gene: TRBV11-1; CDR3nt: TGTGCCAGCAGCGAACCAGGGGATACGCAGTATTTT; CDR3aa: CASSEPGDTQYF
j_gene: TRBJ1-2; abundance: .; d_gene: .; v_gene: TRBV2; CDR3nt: TGTGCCAGCTCAGGGGTTAACTATGGCTACACCTTC; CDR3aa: CASSGVNYGYTF
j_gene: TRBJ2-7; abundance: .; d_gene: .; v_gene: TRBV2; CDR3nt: TGTGCCAGCAGTGAACGGGGTTTGGGCTCCTACGAGCAGTACTTC; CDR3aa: CASSERGLGSYEQYF
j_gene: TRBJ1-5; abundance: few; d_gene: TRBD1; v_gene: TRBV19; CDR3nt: TGTGCCAGTAACCGACGGGACAGGGAGAGCAATCAGCCCCAGCATTTT; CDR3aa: CASNRRDRESNQPQHF
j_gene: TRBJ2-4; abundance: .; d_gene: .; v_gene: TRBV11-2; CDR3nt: TGTGCCAGCAGCTCAGCCGGACAGAAAAACATTCAGTACTTC; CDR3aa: CASSSAGQKNIQYF
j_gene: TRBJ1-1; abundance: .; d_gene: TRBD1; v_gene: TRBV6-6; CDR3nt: TGTGCCAGCAGTCCCCCCCGGGACAGGGTCACTGAAGCTTTCTTT; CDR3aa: CASSPPRDRVTEAFF
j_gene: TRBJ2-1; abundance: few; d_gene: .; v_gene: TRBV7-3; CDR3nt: TGTGCCAGCAGCGTCTCCCGGGACAACAATGAGCAGTTCTTC; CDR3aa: CASSVSRDNNEQFF
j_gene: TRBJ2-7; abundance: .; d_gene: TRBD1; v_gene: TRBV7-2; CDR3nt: TGTGCCAGCAGCCCCCAGAGCGGTGGCAGGGGGCGCGAGCAGTACTTC; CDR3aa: CASSPQSGGRGREQYF
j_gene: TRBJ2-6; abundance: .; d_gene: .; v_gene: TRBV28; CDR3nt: TGTGCCAGCGGCCGCCCGCTCACCTCTGGGGCCAACGTCCTGACTTTC; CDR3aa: CASGRPLTSGANVLTF
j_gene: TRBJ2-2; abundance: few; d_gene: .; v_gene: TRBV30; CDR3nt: TGTGCCTGGGCGAGCCGGAACACCGGGGAGCTGTTTTTT; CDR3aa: CAWASRNTGELFF